One sample yielded the 5 T cell receptor beta chains listed below, sequenced in a study of cytomegalovirus exposure and HLA in healthy donors. 60 Vbeta and 13 Jbeta primers were used in PCR. Method: immunoSEQ multiplex PCR; TCRdb's copy keeps in-frame clones and lacks some. The table lists about 140,000 clones, over 65% of them singletons. The specimen sequenced was PBMCs. Receptors originate from a female donor in good health and CMV-seronegative.

The V call is TRBV11-2, the J call TRBJ2-5, with 8 bases that match TRBD2. Looked up from germline, CDR1 is SGHAT and CDR2 is FQNNGV. This CDR3 comprises 14 residues. Trimming at V came to 9 bases and at J to 4 bases, leaving 10 bases not matched to a gene. CDR3 loop: CASRVGLAGETQYF. The CDR3 nucleotides read TGTGCCAGTAGGGTCGGGCTAGCGGGAGAGACCCAGTACTTC. Complete variable domain (other parts from reference TRBV11-2 and TRBJ2-5): EAGVAQSPRYKIIEKRQSVAFWCNPISGHATLYWYQQILGQGPKLLIQFQNNGVVDDSQLPKDRFSAERLKGVDSTLKIQPAKLEDSAVYLCASRVGLAGETQYFGPGTRLLVL.

The chain employs TRBV30 and TRBJ2-7; 11 nucleotides agree with TRBD1. The CDR3 has 11 amino acids. The germline CDR1 and CDR2 sequences are GTSNPN and SVGIG (reference sequence). V shed 5 bases and J 9 bases; nucleotides not matched to a gene: 3. The CDR3 coding sequence is TGTGCCTGGGGGACAGGGGGAATGCAGTACTTC. This sequence encodes CAWGTGGMQYF. Looking up the rest from reference TRBV30 and TRBJ2-7 gives the full variable domain: SQTIHQWPATLVQPVGSPLSLECTVEGTSNPNLYWYRQAAGRGLQLLFYSVGIGQISSEVPQNLSASRPQDRQFILSSKKLLLSDSGFYLCAWGTGGMQYFGPGTRLTVT.

This chain connects TRBV27 to TRBJ2-1, with D possibly being TRBD2 (5 bases). The CDR3 loop spans 16 amino acids. V was pared by 5 bases and J by 2 bases, with 16 bases between. Germline V lookup: CDR1 MNHEY, CDR2 SMNVEV (reference sequence). CDR3 in DNA: TGTGCCAGCAGTGACGGACTCGGTCCCACCTACAATGAGCAGTTCTTC. Translation: CASSDGLGPTYNEQFF.

The chain has TRBV6-6 and TRBJ2-5; 7 nucleotides match TRBD1. The length of the CDR3 is 15 residues. The germline gives CDR1 MNHNY, CDR2 SVGAGI (reference sequence). V was pared by 4 bases and J by 4 bases, with 9 bases of the junction left unmatched. The CDR3 DNA sequence: TGTGCCAGCAGTTTGACAGGGAACCTCAGAGAGACCCAGTACTTC. It encodes CASSLTGNLRETQYF.

Only a few counts were recorded for this clone. The chain recombines TRBV27 with TRBJ1-5; no firm D call. CDR1 and CDR2 from the germline V gene are MNHEY and SMNVEV (reference sequence). V was clipped by 3 bases and J by 7 bases, with 10 bases between them. This CDR3 region has 13 residues. CDR3 DNA sequence: TGTGCCAGCAGTTTTTGGGCGGGCCAGCCCCAGCATTTT. It is translated as CASSFWAGQPQHF.